This TCR beta chain originates from a study of T cells in Graves' hyperthyroidism and ophthalmopathy. Amplified regions were TCR beta CDR3 sequences from RNA transcripts. HTBI primers were employed in a first-round RT-PCR of the TCR CDR3. TCRdb passed the multiplex PCR reads through MiXCR, listing each CDR3 protein once. The repertoire holds some 510,000 distinct CDR3 sequences, with just over 45% as singletons. The CDR3 is 14 residues long. Per the germline V gene, CDR1 is MGHRA and CDR2 is YSYEKL. The V gene lost 1 base and the J gene lost 0 bases, with 7 bases spanning the gap. Ten or more counts support this clonotype.

Source material: peripheral blood or thyroid tissue (not recorded which). This TCR derives from a young woman with Graves' hyperthyroidism. V usage is TRBV4-1 and J usage is TRBJ2-7, with D possibly matching TRBD2 (6 bases). CDR3 region: CASSQVGGSYEQYF. The CDR3 DNA is TGCGCCAGCAGCCAAGTGGGGGGCTCCTACGAGCAGTACTTC.